This T cell receptor (beta chain) comes out of a study of blood T cell repertoires in COVID-19. Study context: T cells, B-cell-depleted T cells, or PBMCs provided the cDNA or gDNA that served as material.

Germline V gene lookup returns CDR1 SGHNT and CDR2 YYREEE (reference sequence). The CDR3 totals 15 residues. Trimming took 4 bases from V and 3 from J; bases not matched to a gene: 7. Per the original methods: Amplification from reference gene primers served as the basis for estimated nucleated cell counts. Sequencing was performed with immunoSEQ multiplex PCR; in TCRdb, only in-frame clones are kept and a portion is missing. V, J and clone size were drawn from that table, and D and trimming were deduced from the DNA. Of 250,000 to 300,000 clones in the sample, 70% to 90% were seen once. This sequence was found in a woman in her forties or fifties with COVID-19, enrolled during active disease. The chain is built from TRBV5-4 and TRBJ1-1; 9 bases match TRBD1. Sequencing was done on a sample of peripheral blood. CDR3 nucleotide sequence: TGTGCCAGCAGCCGAACAGGGGGCGCGGACACTGAAGCTTTCTTT. Translation gives CASSRTGGADTEAFF. The variable domain in full, completed from reference TRBV5-4 and TRBJ1-1, reads ETGVTQSPTHLIKTRGQQVTLRCSSQSGHNTVSWYQQALGQGPQFIFQYYREEENGRGNFPPRFSGLQFPNYSSELNVNALELDDSALYLCASSRTGGADTEAFFGQGTRLTVV.